These 27 T cell receptor beta chains share one sample of origin, sequenced in a study of early T cells in non-severe SARS-CoV-2 infection. From the 5' RACE reads, TCRdb called clonotypes with MiXCR, one entry per CDR3 protein. The sample has some 75,000 distinct CDR3 sequences, approximately 13% seen once. Sequencing used whole blood. The receptors derive from an adult who was a healthcare worker with PCR-confirmed SARS-CoV-2 infection or an uninfected control (not recorded which).

There are many counts of this clonotype. The V gene is TRBV10-3, the J gene TRBJ2-3, with D perhaps being TRBD1 or TRBD2 (6 bases each). V was pared by 8 bases and J by 4 bases, with 22 bases between. This CDR3 has 16 amino acids. Germline loops: CDR1 ENHRY, CDR2 SYGVKD. Written as DNA, the CDR3 is TGTGCCATCTCCGGCCGGCTGAGGGGGGCCCCAGATACGCAGTATTTT. This codes for CAISGRLRGAPDTQYF.

This clonotype was detected many times. The chain employs TRBV5-5 and TRBJ2-5; D uncertain. This CDR3 is built from 15 residues. Looked up from germline, CDR1 is SGHKS and CDR2 is YYEKEE (reference sequence). V was shortened by 4 bases and J by 1 base, with 14 bases between the two germline ends. The CDR3: CASSPRPLGQETQYF. The CDR3 coding sequence is TGTGCCAGCAGCCCTAGGCCCTTGGGCCAAGAGACCCAGTACTTC.

J is TRBJ2-5 and V is TRBV20-1; D gene ambiguous. The V end was cut by 7 bases, the J end by 1 base, with 10 bases between. Looked up from germline, CDR1 is DFQATT and CDR2 is SNEGSKA (reference sequence). This CDR3 has 12 residues. This CDR3 is CSVGNPQETQYF. The DNA of the CDR3 is TGCAGTGTGGGGAACCCCCAAGAGACCCAGTACTTC.

The rearrangement uses TRBV7-9 and TRBJ1-2, with TRBD1 matching over 10 bases. The length of the CDR3 is 15 residues. CDR1 and CDR2 from the germline V gene are SEHNR and FQNEAQ (reference sequence). V was clipped by 5 bases and J by 8 bases; unmatched bases: 11. This CDR3 is CASSPTGQGLKGYTF. The CDR3 DNA sequence: TGTGCCAGCAGCCCAACGGGACAGGGGTTGAAAGGCTACACCTTC. Supplemented by reference TRBV7-9 and TRBJ1-2, the full variable domain reads DTGVSQNPRHKITKRGQNVTFRCDPISEHNRLYWYRQTLGQGPEFLTYFQNEAQLEKSRLLSDRFSAERPKGSFSTLEIQRTEQGDSAMYLCASSPTGQGLKGYTFGSGTRLTVV.

V gene TRBV11-2 combines with J gene TRBJ2-3; TRBD2 aligns across 11 bases. Looked up from germline, CDR1 is SGHAT and CDR2 is FQNNGV. The CDR3 runs to 17 residues. V trimming: 2 bases; J trimming: 2 bases; junction bases outside the gene matches: 6. CDR3 region: CASSLHSGGADTDTQYF. CDR3 in DNA: TGTGCCAGCAGCTTACATAGCGGGGGGGCTGACACAGATACGCAGTATTTT. The whole variable domain, filled in from reference TRBV11-2 and TRBJ2-3, reads EAGVAQSPRYKIIEKRQSVAFWCNPISGHATLYWYQQILGQGPKLLIQFQNNGVVDDSQLPKDRFSAERLKGVDSTLKIQPAKLEDSAVYLCASSLHSGGADTDTQYFGPGTRLTVL.

In its sample, this clonotype was seen many times. The CDR3 spells CASSLFPLRGRWTDTQYF. The CDR3 DNA is TGTGCCAGCAGCTTGTTCCCGTTGAGGGGGCGGTGGACAGATACGCAGTATTTT. The rearrangement joins TRBV5-5 to TRBJ2-3; 7 bases are a match to TRBD1. Germline V gene sequence: CDR1 SGHKS, CDR2 YYEKEE (reference sequence). Trimming took 1 base from V and 3 from J; bases not matched to a gene: 14. The CDR3 totals 18 residues.

This clonotype is medium-sized in the sample. This rearrangement joins TRBV4-3 to TRBJ2-2; the D is unclear. Trimming left V 1 base short and J 8 bases short, with 5 bases between. CDR3 size: 12 residues. Germline V gene sequence: CDR1 LGHNA, CDR2 YSLEER. The CDR3 DNA follows: TGCGCCAGCAGCCAAGTTCGAGGGGAGCTGTTTTTT. It is translated as CASSQVRGELFF.

This clonotype came up many times. The rearrangement links TRBV11-2 to TRBJ1-6; D might be TRBD1 (5 bases). This CDR3 is built from 15 residues. CDR1 SGHAT and CDR2 FQNNGV come from the germline V gene. The V gene lost 3 bases and the J gene lost 10 bases, with 16 bases spanning the gap. The CDR3, as DNA: TGTGCCAGCAGCTTGGGAGCAGGGTTTCAATCACCCCTCCACTTT. It encodes CASSLGAGFQSPLHF.

J is TRBJ1-5 and V is TRBV12-3 or TRBV12-4, with 7 nucleotides matching TRBD1. The CDR3 is 15 amino acids. V dropped 2 bases and J dropped 1; count of bases not matched to a gene: 2. CDR3 loop: CASSLTGESNQPQHF. The CDR3 DNA reads TGTGCCAGCAGTTTAACAGGGGAAAGCAATCAGCCCCAGCATTTT.

V is TRBV12-3 or TRBV12-4 and J is TRBJ2-4; the D gene is possibly TRBD2 (5 bases). Trimming removed 5 bases from V and 10 bases from J, with 12 bases in between. The CDR3 totals 12 residues. CDR3 sequence reads: CASSPTRGIQYF. The CDR3 nucleotides are TGTGCCAGCAGTCCCACACGGGGTATTCAGTACTTC.

This clonotype came up many times. This chain joins TRBV29-1 and TRBJ2-3; TRBD2 matches 7 bases. CDR3 length: 13 amino acids. V lost 3 bases and J lost 4; bases outside the gene matches: 4. Per the germline V gene, CDR1 is SQVTM and CDR2 is ANQGSEA. The CDR3 region is CSVDKGGSDTQYF. The DNA of the CDR3 is TGCAGCGTTGATAAGGGAGGGTCAGATACGCAGTATTTT.

The CDR3 nucleotides read TGTGCCAGCAGCCCTCCGGACAGATATTCACCCCTCCACTTT. Translation: CASSPPDRYSPLHF. The chain links TRBV7-2 to TRBJ1-6, with D perhaps TRBD1 (6 bases). V was shortened by 5 bases and J by 8 bases, with 13 bases between the two germline ends. CDR1 SGHTA and CDR2 FQGNSA come from the germline V gene. CDR3 length: 14 residues.

In this sample, this clonotype turned up a few times. This chain uses TRBV30 with TRBJ1-1; tentatively, D is TRBD1 (5 bases). Germline CDR1 is GTSNPN and CDR2 is SVGIG (reference sequence). The CDR3 extends over 13 amino acids. Trimming shortened V by 0 bases and J by 8 bases, and 13 bases separated the two germline ends. The CDR3 loop is CAWSVRRAGEAFF. The CDR3 DNA reads as TGTGCCTGGAGTGTCCGCAGGGCGGGGGAAGCTTTCTTT.

This clonotype was found a few times. J is TRBJ2-1 and V is TRBV7-9, with unresolved D. There are 14 residues in the CDR3. Trimming shortened V by 0 bases and J by 7 bases, and 10 bases separated the two germline ends. Germline loops: CDR1 SEHNR, CDR2 FQNEAQ (reference sequence). The CDR3 DNA follows: TGTGCCAGCAGCTTAGCCGCTACCTTGAATGAGCAGTTCTTC. It is translated as CASSLAATLNEQFF.

The table lists this clonotype with a few counts. The CDR3 bases are TGTGCCAGCAGCTCATCCGTGACTCTCGATGAGCAGTTCTTC. Residues: CASSSSVTLDEQFF. The chain uses TRBV7-9 and TRBJ2-1; D is unresolved. This CDR3 has 14 residues. V gave up 4 bases and J gave up 8 bases, with 15 bases separating them. The V gene's germline CDR1 is SEHNR and CDR2 FQNEAQ (reference sequence).

This clonotype has ten or more counts. This chain links TRBV12-5 with TRBJ2-3, with TRBD2 matching over 8 bases. With V trimmed by 6 bases and J by 2 bases, 10 bases remained unmatched. Per the germline V gene, CDR1 is LGHNT and CDR2 is FRNRAP. The CDR3 sequence is 16 residues long. The CDR3 here is CASGSGGGGPTDTQYF. DNA of the CDR3: TGTGCTAGTGGCAGCGGGGGTGGGGGACCCACAGATACGCAGTATTTT.

This clonotype showed up many times. The rearrangement links TRBV12-3 or TRBV12-4 to TRBJ1-4, with D perhaps TRBD1 (5 bases). Trimming shortened V by 6 bases and J by 8 bases, and 16 bases separated the two germline ends. CDR3 length: 14 amino acids. In DNA form, the CDR3 reads TGTGCCAGCAGCTGGGAGCAGGGTTGGGAAAAACTGTTTTTT. Amino acid sequence: CASSWEQGWEKLFF.

The chain links TRBV9 to TRBJ2-5; D perhaps matches TRBD2 (7 bases). The CDR3 is made up of 13 amino acids. Trimming pared 4 bases from V and 4 bases from J, leaving 11 bases between. Per the germline V gene, CDR1 is SGDLS and CDR2 is YYNGEE. The CDR3 DNA reads TGTGCCAGCAGCCTCCGGGGGGCAGAGACCCAGTACTTC. The encoded protein is CASSLRGAETQYF.

CDR3 nucleotides: TGTGCCAGTAGTACGGACACAGGGAGGAATCAGCCCCAGCATTTT. It encodes CASSTDTGRNQPQHF. The rearrangement uses TRBV19 and TRBJ1-5; possible D gene TRBD1, 6 bases. The V end was cut by 4 bases, the J end by 4 bases, with 14 bases between. Germline CDR1 reads LNHDA; CDR2 reads SQIVND (reference sequence). The CDR3 sequence is 15 residues long.

This clonotype has only a few counts. The chain has TRBV7-2 and TRBJ2-1, with 8 bases that match TRBD2. The CDR3 has 15 amino acids. The V gene end was trimmed by 7 bases and the J gene end by 6 bases; junction bases not matched to a gene: 11. CDR1 and CDR2 from the germline V gene are SGHTA and FQGNSA. The CDR3 DNA is TGTGCCAGCAACACCCCGCTAGCGGGTAGCAATGAGCAGTTCTTC. Translating gives CASNTPLAGSNEQFF. The variable domain in full, with the rest retrieved from reference TRBV7-2 and TRBJ2-1, is GAGVSQSPSNKVTEKGKDVELRCDPISGHTALYWYRQSLGQGLEFLIYFQGNSAPDKSGLPSDRFSAERTGGSVSTLTIQRTQQEDSAVYLCASNTPLAGSNEQFFGPGTRLTVL.

V usage is TRBV20-1 and J usage is TRBJ2-1; 9 bases fit TRBD2. V trimming: 8 bases; J trimming: 9 bases; junction bases outside the gene matches: 11. Per germline, CDR1 DFQATT and CDR2 SNEGSKA (reference sequence). The CDR3 is 13 amino acids. In DNA, the CDR3 is TGCAGTCGAAAAGCCCTAGCGGGGTTTGAGCAGTTCTTC. This sequence encodes CSRKALAGFEQFF.

This clonotype occurred many times. The chain is built from TRBV20-1 and TRBJ2-7; 7 bases align to TRBD1. The CDR3 is 16 residues long. Germline CDR1 DFQATT, CDR2 SNEGSKA (reference sequence). V lost 7 bases and J lost 2; bases outside the gene matches: 17. This CDR3 is CSGELVRGGSTYEQYF. For the CDR3, the DNA is TGCAGTGGGGAGTTAGTAAGAGGGGGCAGCACCTACGAGCAGTACTTC.

This clonotype was detected many times. The chain is built from TRBV29-1 and TRBJ2-7; 7 bases map to TRBD1. Germline V gene lookup returns CDR1 SQVTM and CDR2 ANQGSEA. The CDR3 is made up of 12 amino acids. V lost 6 bases and J lost 4; bases outside the gene matches: 6. In DNA, the CDR3 is TGCAGCGTCCGGACAGGCCCGTACGAGCAGTACTTC. It specifies CSVRTGPYEQYF.

Comments on this clonotype: An end of the junction differs from the germline gene, which may be a read error. The chain is built from TRBV20-1 and TRBJ1-1; possibly TRBD1 for D (5 bases). CDR1 DFQATT and CDR2 SNEGSKA come from the germline V gene (reference sequence). The CDR3 loop spans 10 amino acids. The CDR3 reads CSASRDRMTF. The CDR3 nucleotides read TGCAGTGCCTCCCGGGACCGCATGACCTTT.

The chain employs TRBV18 and TRBJ1-2; D possibly corresponds to TRBD1 (6 bases). The CDR3 runs to 14 residues. Germline-derived CDR1 and CDR2 are KGHSH and LQKENI. Trimming took 0 bases from V and 6 from J, leaving 11 bases between them. As DNA, the CDR3 is TGTGCCAGCTCACCACCGGCAGGGGAGGATGGCTACACCTTC. The encoded protein is CASSPPAGEDGYTF.

The gene calls are TRBV5-4 and TRBJ2-2; D unresolved. Germline V lookup: CDR1 SGHNT, CDR2 YYREEE (reference sequence). The CDR3 is made up of 15 amino acids. Trimming took off 0 bases at V and 3 bases at J, with 9 bases between the two ends. The CDR3: CASSLVGSHTGELFF. The CDR3 DNA reads TGTGCCAGCAGCTTGGTTGGAAGCCACACCGGGGAGCTGTTTTTT.

The chain couples TRBV3-1 to TRBJ1-1, with 8 bases matching TRBD1. J gave up 7 bases and V 4 bases, and 2 bases lay outside the gene matches. This CDR3 comprises 12 residues. The germline CDR1 and CDR2 sequences are LGHDT and YNNKEL (reference sequence). The DNA of the CDR3 is TGTGCCAGCAGCCGGACAGGGCTTGAAGCTTTCTTT. Translation: CASSRTGLEAFF.